One sample yielded the 26 T cell receptor beta chains listed below, sequenced in a study of Tregs in tolerant kidney transplant recipients (dated by TCRdb to the late 2010s). To prepare the library, the immunoSEQ multiplex PCR assay was applied. Imported from immuneACCESS, the table was reduced by TCRdb to in-frame sequences with V and J called. These copies leave out some clones; in studies compared against another copy, an unresolved V gene accounts for under half, and the cause of the remainder is not known. The table for this sample lists some 64,000 clones; about 98% of them were counted only once. Jointly, the top ten make up 0.34% of the sample. The time point label here, explained by the study, means: blood sample drawn before combined kidney and bone marrow transplant. The starting material was Tregs from blood, obtained before the transplant. The origin of the receptors is a human donor who received a combined kidney and bone marrow transplant.

This clone was picked up one time. The genes are TRBV30 and TRBJ2-5; no clear D gene. Per the germline V gene, CDR1 is GTSNPN and CDR2 is SVGIG (reference sequence). There are 14 residues in the CDR3. Trimming cost V 0 bases and J 2 bases, with 10 bases left between them. CDR3: CAWSVPYIQETQYF. The DNA of the CDR3 is TGTGCCTGGAGTGTACCCTATATACAAGAGACCCAGTACTTC. The complete variable domain, with remaining parts taken from reference TRBV30 and TRBJ2-5, reads SQTIHQWPATLVQPVGSPLSLECTVEGTSNPNLYWYRQAAGRGLQLLFYSVGIGQISSEVPQNLSASRPQDRQFILSSKKLLLSDSGFYLCAWSVPYIQETQYFGPGTRLLVL.

This rearrangement joins TRBV11-3 to TRBJ2-1; 10 bases agree with TRBD2. This CDR3 is 13 amino acids long. Per the germline V gene, CDR1 is SGHNT and CDR2 is YENEEA. Unmatched junction bases numbered 10, after V lost 5 bases and J lost 15 bases. The CDR3 nucleotides are TGTGCCAGCAGCCAGGTGCTAGCGGGGGCTATGTTCTTC. Its translation is CASSQVLAGAMFF.

This clone was recorded only once. This chain uses TRBV30 with TRBJ1-2; 7 nucleotides agree with TRBD1. After removal of 5 bases from V and 3 bases from J, the junction contained 3 bases not matched to a gene. The CDR3 spans 12 residues. Germline assignment: CDR1 GTSNPN and CDR2 SVGIG (reference sequence). The CDR3 DNA is TGTGCCTGGGGGGACAGATACTATGGCTACACCTTC. It translates to CAWGDRYYGYTF.

V gene TRBV29-1 combines with J gene TRBJ1-1; perhaps TRBD1 as D (5 bases). This CDR3 has 13 residues. Germline V gene lookup returns CDR1 SQVTM and CDR2 ANQGSEA. Trimming took off 6 bases at V and 2 bases at J, with 13 bases between the two ends. The CDR3 region is CSVFDRSNTEAFF. CDR3 bases: TGCAGCGTCTTCGACAGATCCAACACTGAAGCTTTCTTT.

V usage is TRBV7-8 and J usage is TRBJ1-3; D is unclear. The ends were cut back, 7 bases at V and 4 bases at J, with 8 bases in the middle. The CDR3 consists of 12 residues. Per the germline V gene, CDR1 is SGHVS and CDR2 is FQNEAQ. This CDR3 is CASTSGGNTIYF. The CDR3 nucleotides are TGTGCCAGCACCTCGGGGGGAAACACCATATATTTT.

The J gene is TRBJ2-3, the V gene TRBV5-8; a weak D match, TRBD1 (6 bases). With 0 bases removed from V and 4 bases from J, the gap between germline ends came to 6 bases. The CDR3 runs 13 residues. Looked up from germline, CDR1 is SGHTS and CDR2 is YDEGEE. In DNA form, the CDR3 reads TGTGCCAGCAGCTTGGCAGGGGCAGATACGCAGTATTTT. Its translation: CASSLAGADTQYF.

V gene TRBV10-3 combines with J gene TRBJ2-5, with D perhaps matching TRBD1 (6 bases). Germline CDR1 ENHRY, CDR2 SYGVKD. V shed 5 bases and J shed 5 bases, with 12 bases lying between them. There are 13 residues in the CDR3. CDR3 protein: CAISYQGHETQYF. CDR3 nucleotides: TGTGCCATCAGTTATCAGGGGCATGAGACCCAGTACTTC.

The chain carries TRBV7-3 and TRBJ2-5, with a possible D match to TRBD1 (6 bases). The CDR3 is 15 amino acids. Trimming left V 5 bases short and J 5 bases short, with 18 bases between. Germline assignment: CDR1 SGHTA and CDR2 FQGTGA. CDR3 DNA: TGTGCCAGCAGCGCGAGTCTGGGGGCCGGCGAGACCCAGTACTTC. Its translation: CASSASLGAGETQYF.

This clone was recorded once. The chain joins TRBV7-2 to TRBJ2-4; D is unresolved. V lost 2 bases to trimming and J lost 6 bases, with 14 bases between them. From germline, CDR1 is SGHTA and CDR2 FQGNSA. The CDR3 is 15 residues long. CDR3 loop: CASSLSAVYGNIQYF. The DNA of the CDR3 is TGTGCCAGCAGCTTATCGGCGGTCTATGGAAACATTCAGTACTTC.

The genes are TRBV18 and TRBJ2-1; D is possibly TRBD2 (5 bases). This CDR3 comprises 14 residues. V lost 2 bases and J 14 bases, leaving 19 bases between the germline ends. Germline CDR1 reads KGHSH; CDR2 reads LQKENI. CDR3 DNA sequence: TGTGCCAGCTCACCAGTAGGGAGAACCTCCGGGGAGTTCTTC. Amino acid sequence: CASSPVGRTSGEFF.

The chain recombines TRBV28 with TRBJ2-3; 7 bases agree with TRBD2. The V gene's germline CDR1 is MDHEN and CDR2 SYDVKM. The CDR3 extends over 13 amino acids. The V segment lost 7 bases and the J segment 3 bases; nucleotides outside the gene matches: 4. The DNA for the CDR3 is TGTGCCAGCATCCCGGGGGGAACAGATACGCAGTATTTT. Translated, it gives CASIPGGTDTQYF.

The genes are TRBV5-4 and TRBJ2-1; 8 bases agree with TRBD2. This CDR3 spans 16 amino acids. Losses at the gene ends were 3 bases for V and 3 bases for J; bases not matched to a gene: 8. The V gene's germline CDR1 is SGHNT and CDR2 YYREEE (reference sequence). Here the CDR3 DNA reads TGTGCCAGCAGCTCACCCACTAGCGGATACTACAATGAGCAGTTCTTC. Protein sequence: CASSSPTSGYYNEQFF.

The chain joins TRBV28 to TRBJ1-1; D remains ambiguous. In germline, CDR1 is MDHEN, CDR2 SYDVKM. This CDR3 is built from 14 residues. Trimming left V 7 bases short and J 4 bases short, with 16 bases between. The CDR3 DNA reads TGTGCCAGCACCCTCGGGTGGGTTCGCACTGAAGCTTTCTTT. Amino acids: CASTLGWVRTEAFF.

The CDR3 sequence is CASSSGQGFLNTEAFF. In DNA form, the CDR3 reads TGTGCCAGCAGCTCCGGACAGGGTTTTTTGAACACTGAAGCTTTCTTT. The V call is TRBV5-4, the J call TRBJ1-1; 8 bases line up with TRBD1. J lost 0 bases, V lost 3 bases, and 7 bases had no gene match. CDR1 and CDR2 from the germline V gene are SGHNT and YYREEE (reference sequence). The CDR3 runs 16 residues.

The chain carries TRBV11-3 and TRBJ2-1; 14 positions agree with TRBD2. Germline V gene sequence: CDR1 SGHNT, CDR2 YENEEA. Trimming took 6 bases from V and 7 from J; bases not matched to a gene: 5. The length of the CDR3 is 15 residues. CDR3 loop: CASSRGLAGENEQFF. DNA for the CDR3: TGTGCCAGCAGTCGGGGACTAGCGGGAGAAAATGAGCAGTTCTTC.

This rearrangement joins TRBV29-1 to TRBJ2-1; TRBD2 aligns across 7 bases. The CDR3 contains 15 residues. V dropped 4 bases and J dropped 5; count of bases not matched to a gene: 11. Germline CDR1 SQVTM, CDR2 ANQGSEA. CDR3 protein: CSVGPLSGPHNEQFF. The CDR3, as DNA: TGCAGCGTTGGGCCCCTTAGCGGGCCCCACAATGAGCAGTTCTTC.

The V gene is TRBV27, the J gene TRBJ2-3; D is perhaps TRBD1 (6 bases). Trimming shortened V by 7 bases and J by 2 bases, and 13 bases separated the two germline ends. Germline V lookup: CDR1 MNHEY, CDR2 SMNVEV (reference sequence). The CDR3 is 14 amino acids. The CDR3 DNA sequence: TGTGCCAGCATGATCCGGGACACCACAGATACGCAGTATTTT. It is translated as CASMIRDTTDTQYF.

V usage is TRBV5-4 and J usage is TRBJ2-5; TRBD1 might be the D (5 bases). The ends were cut back, 4 bases at V and 0 bases at J, with 7 bases in the middle. This CDR3 contains 13 residues. Germline values: CDR1 SGHNT, CDR2 YYREEE (reference sequence). The CDR3 region has the DNA TGTGCCAGCAGCCGGACAAACCAAGAGACCCAGTACTTC. It yields the protein CASSRTNQETQYF.

V usage is TRBV4-3 and J usage is TRBJ1-6; possibly TRBD1 for D (6 bases). Germline V gene lookup returns CDR1 LGHNA and CDR2 YSLEER. The CDR3 totals 16 residues. V gave up 1 base and J gave up 11 bases, with 18 bases separating them. CDR3 loop: CASSQVAGVPQPPLHF. The DNA of the CDR3 is TGCGCCAGCAGCCAAGTGGCAGGGGTTCCGCAGCCACCCCTCCACTTT.

The V call is TRBV21-1, the J call TRBJ2-1; the table's TRBD2 call for D was not verified on the DNA. TRBV21-1 is shown as a pseudogene. The CDR3 consists of 15 residues. The CDR3 loop reads CASTPSRSSYNEQFF. In nucleotides, the CDR3 is TGTGCCAGCACCCCCTCGAGGAGCTCCTACAATGAGCAGTTCTTC.

The chain has TRBV7-2 and TRBJ2-1; the match to TRBD2 covers 8 bases. From germline, CDR1 is SGHTA and CDR2 FQGNSA. The V and J ends lost 5 bases and 0 bases, in that order; junction bases with no gene match: 3. The length of the CDR3 is 15 residues. CDR3 amino acids: CASSVSGSSYNEQFF. CDR3 nucleotide sequence: TGTGCCAGCAGCGTAAGCGGGAGCTCCTACAATGAGCAGTTCTTC. Together with reference TRBV7-2 and TRBJ2-1, the CDR3 gives the full variable domain: GAGVSQSPSNKVTEKGKDVELRCDPISGHTALYWYRQSLGQGLEFLIYFQGNSAPDKSGLPSDRFSAERTGGSVSTLTIQRTQQEDSAVYLCASSVSGSSYNEQFFGPGTRLTVL.

The J gene is TRBJ1-2, the V gene TRBV19; TRBD1 might be the D (6 bases). Germline CDR1 and CDR2: LNHDA and SQIVND (reference sequence). Trimming left V 6 bases short and J 4 bases short, with 9 bases between. There are 12 residues in the CDR3. CDR3 in DNA: TGTGCCAGTAGCCCGGACAGCTATGGCTACACCTTC. Its translation is CASSPDSYGYTF.

The chain carries TRBV5-1 and TRBJ2-7, with D hard to call. The CDR3 extends over 13 amino acids. Per germline, CDR1 SGHRS and CDR2 YFSETQ. The ends were cut back, 1 base at V and 2 bases at J, with 7 bases in the middle. The CDR3 nucleotides are TGCGCCAGCAGCTTGACAGTCACCTACGAGCAGTACTTC. Its protein product is CASSLTVTYEQYF.

This chain links TRBV5-1 with TRBJ1-2, with 7 nucleotides matching TRBD1. Per germline, CDR1 SGHRS and CDR2 YFSETQ. The CDR3 length is 17 residues. V dropped 2 bases and J dropped 8; count of bases not matched to a gene: 18. The CDR3 sequence is CASSLGGERRGLGGYTF. The CDR3 DNA follows: TGCGCCAGCAGCTTAGGTGGCGAGAGAAGGGGGCTGGGGGGCTACACCTTC.

The V call is TRBV4-3, the J call TRBJ2-6; maybe TRBD1 (6 bases). Germline-derived CDR1 and CDR2 are LGHNA and YSLEER. Trimming shortened V by 1 base and J by 4 bases, and 14 bases separated the two germline ends. The CDR3 covers 17 residues. In DNA, the CDR3 is TGCGCCAGCAGCCAAGTGGGCAGGGGCACGGGGGCCAACGTCCTGACTTTC. Protein: CASSQVGRGTGANVLTF.

This chain joins TRBV19 and TRBJ1-2; a possible D gene is TRBD1 (6 bases). Deletions cut 5 bases from V and 1 base from J, with 14 bases between. CDR3 length: 15 amino acids. In germline, CDR1 is LNHDA, CDR2 SQIVND (reference sequence). The CDR3 region is CASSSGGQFNYGYTF. CDR3 DNA: TGTGCCAGTAGTTCGGGTGGACAGTTTAACTATGGCTACACCTTC. The full variable domain, rest sourced from reference TRBV19 and TRBJ1-2, is DGGITQSPKYLFRKEGQNVTLSCEQNLNHDAMYWYRQDPGQGLRLIYYSQIVNDFQKGDIAEGYSVSREKKESFPLTVTSAQKNPTAFYLCASSSGGQFNYGYTFGSGTRLTVV.